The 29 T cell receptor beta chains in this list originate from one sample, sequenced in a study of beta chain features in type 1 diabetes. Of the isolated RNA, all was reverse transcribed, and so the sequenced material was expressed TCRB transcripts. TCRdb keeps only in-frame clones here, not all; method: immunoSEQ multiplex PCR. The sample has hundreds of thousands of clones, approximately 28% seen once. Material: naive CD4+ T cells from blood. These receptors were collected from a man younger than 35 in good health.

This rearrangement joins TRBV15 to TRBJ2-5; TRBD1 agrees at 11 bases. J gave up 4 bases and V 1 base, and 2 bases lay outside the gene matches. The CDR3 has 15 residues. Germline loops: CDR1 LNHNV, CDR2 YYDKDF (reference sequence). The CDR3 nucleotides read TGTGCCACCAGCAGAGGCGGGACAGGGGGAGAGACCCAGTACTTC. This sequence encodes CATSRGGTGGETQYF.

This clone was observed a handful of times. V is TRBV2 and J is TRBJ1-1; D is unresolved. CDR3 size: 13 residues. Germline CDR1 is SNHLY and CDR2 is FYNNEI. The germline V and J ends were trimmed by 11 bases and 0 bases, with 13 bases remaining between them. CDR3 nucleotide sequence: TGTGCCGTCCTTAGGGATATGAACACTGAAGCTTTCTTT. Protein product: CAVLRDMNTEAFF.

CDR3 nucleotide sequence: TGCGCCAGCAGCCAAGATGGGCAGGGGTCGCCGACCGGGGAGCTGTTTTTT. Protein: CASSQDGQGSPTGELFF. The chain carries TRBV4-1 and TRBJ2-2; weak D call: TRBD1 (6 bases). CDR1 MGHRA and CDR2 YSYEKL come from the germline V gene. V was clipped by 0 bases and J by 5 bases, with 16 bases between them. The CDR3 runs 17 residues.

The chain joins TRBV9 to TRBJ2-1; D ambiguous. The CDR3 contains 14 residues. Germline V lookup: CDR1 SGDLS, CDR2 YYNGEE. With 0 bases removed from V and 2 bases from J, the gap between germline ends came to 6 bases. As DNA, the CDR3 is TGTGCCAGCAGCGTAGAGACGGCCTACAATGAGCAGTTCTTC. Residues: CASSVETAYNEQFF.

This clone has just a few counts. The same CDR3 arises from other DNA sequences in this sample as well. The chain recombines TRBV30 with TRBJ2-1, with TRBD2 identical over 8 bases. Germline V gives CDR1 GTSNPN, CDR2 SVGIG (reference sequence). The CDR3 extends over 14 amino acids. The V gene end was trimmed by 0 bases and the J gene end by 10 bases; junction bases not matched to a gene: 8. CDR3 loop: CAWSVGLAGPEQFF. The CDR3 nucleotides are TGTGCCTGGAGTGTGGGGTTAGCGGGACCCGAGCAGTTCTTC. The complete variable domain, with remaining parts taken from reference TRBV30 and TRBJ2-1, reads SQTIHQWPATLVQPVGSPLSLECTVEGTSNPNLYWYRQAAGRGLQLLFYSVGIGQISSEVPQNLSASRPQDRQFILSSKKLLLSDSGFYLCAWSVGLAGPEQFFGPGTRLTVL.

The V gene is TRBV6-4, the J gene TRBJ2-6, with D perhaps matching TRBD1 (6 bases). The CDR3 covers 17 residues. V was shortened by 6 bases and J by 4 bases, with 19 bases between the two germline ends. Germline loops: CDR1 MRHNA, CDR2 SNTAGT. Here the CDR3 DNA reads TGTGCCAGCAGCGCCACAGGGTACCCCACCGGGGCCAACGTCCTGACTTTC. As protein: CASSATGYPTGANVLTF.

This CDR3 is CASGQGAYTEAFF. The CDR3 nucleotides read TGTGCCAGTGGACAGGGGGCGTACACTGAAGCTTTCTTT. The chain recombines TRBV19 with TRBJ1-1; 11 bases are a match to TRBD1. From germline, CDR1 is LNHDA and CDR2 SQIVND (reference sequence). V trimming: 8 bases; J trimming: 3 bases; junction bases outside the gene matches: 2. The CDR3 covers 13 residues.

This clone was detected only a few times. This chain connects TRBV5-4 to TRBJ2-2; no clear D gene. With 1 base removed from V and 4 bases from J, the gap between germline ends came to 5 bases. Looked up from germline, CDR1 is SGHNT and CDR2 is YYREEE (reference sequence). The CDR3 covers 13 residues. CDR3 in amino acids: CASSLILTGELFF. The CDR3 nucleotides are TGTGCCAGCAGCTTGATACTCACCGGGGAGCTGTTTTTT.

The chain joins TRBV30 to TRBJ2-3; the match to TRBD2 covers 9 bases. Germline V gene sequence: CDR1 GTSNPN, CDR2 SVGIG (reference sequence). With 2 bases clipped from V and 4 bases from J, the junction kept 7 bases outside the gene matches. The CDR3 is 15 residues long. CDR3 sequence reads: CAWSRTSATADTQYF. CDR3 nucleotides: TGTGCCTGGAGTCGGACTAGCGCCACGGCAGATACGCAGTATTTT.

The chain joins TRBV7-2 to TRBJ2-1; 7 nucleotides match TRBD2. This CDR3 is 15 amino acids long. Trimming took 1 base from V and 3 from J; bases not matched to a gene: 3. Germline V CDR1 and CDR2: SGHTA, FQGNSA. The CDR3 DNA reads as TGTGCCAGCAGCTTAGAAAGCGGGAACTACAATGAGCAGTTCTTC. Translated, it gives CASSLESGNYNEQFF.

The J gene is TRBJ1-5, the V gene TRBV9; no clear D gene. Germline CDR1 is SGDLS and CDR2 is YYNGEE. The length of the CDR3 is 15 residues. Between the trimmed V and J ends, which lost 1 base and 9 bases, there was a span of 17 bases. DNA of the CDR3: TGTGCCAGCAGCGTAAGCACAGAACGAGGATTGCCCCAGCATTTT. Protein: CASSVSTERGLPQHF.

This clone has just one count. As DNA, the CDR3 is TGTGCCAGCAGTACTCTAGCGGGAGCAATCTATGAGCAGTTCTTC. It encodes CASSTLAGAIYEQFF. The chain joins TRBV25-1 to TRBJ2-1; 10 nucleotides line up with TRBD2. CDR3 size: 15 residues. Germline lookup yields CDR1 MGHDK and CDR2 SYGVNS. V lost 5 bases to trimming and J lost 8 bases; unmatched junction nucleotides: 9. The full variable domain, rest sourced from reference TRBV25-1 and TRBJ2-1, is EADIYQTPRYLVIGTGKKITLECSQTMGHDKMYWYQQDPGMELHLIHYSYGVNSTEKGDLSSESTVSRIRTEHFPLTLESARPSHTSQYLCASSTLAGAIYEQFFGPGTRLTVL.

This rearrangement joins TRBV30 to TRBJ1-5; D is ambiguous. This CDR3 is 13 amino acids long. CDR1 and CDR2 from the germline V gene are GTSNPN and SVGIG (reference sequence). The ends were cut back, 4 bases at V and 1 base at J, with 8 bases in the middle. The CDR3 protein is CAWNLGSNQPQHF. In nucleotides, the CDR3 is TGTGCCTGGAATTTGGGGAGCAATCAGCCCCAGCATTTT. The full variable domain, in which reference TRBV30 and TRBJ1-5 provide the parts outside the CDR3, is SQTIHQWPATLVQPVGSPLSLECTVEGTSNPNLYWYRQAAGRGLQLLFYSVGIGQISSEVPQNLSASRPQDRQFILSSKKLLLSDSGFYLCAWNLGSNQPQHFGDGTRLSIL.

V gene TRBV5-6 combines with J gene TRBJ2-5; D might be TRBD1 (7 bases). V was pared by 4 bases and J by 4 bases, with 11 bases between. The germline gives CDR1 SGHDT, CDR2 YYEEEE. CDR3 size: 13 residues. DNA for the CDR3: TGTGCCAGCAGCCCAGGGGGAGGAGAGACCCAGTACTTC. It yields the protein CASSPGGGETQYF.

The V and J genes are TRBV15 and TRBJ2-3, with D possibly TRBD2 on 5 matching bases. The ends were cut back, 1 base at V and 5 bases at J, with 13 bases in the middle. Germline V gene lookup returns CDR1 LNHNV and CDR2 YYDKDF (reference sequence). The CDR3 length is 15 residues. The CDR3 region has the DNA TGTGCCACCAGCAGAGGGAGGCCGGACGGAGATACGCAGTATTTT. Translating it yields CATSRGRPDGDTQYF.

CDR3 nucleotide sequence: TGCGCCAGCAGCCAAACAGGGGGACATACGCAGTATTTT. Translated, it gives CASSQTGGHTQYF. The chain uses TRBV4-3 and TRBJ2-3, with TRBD1 identical over 8 bases. V dropped 2 bases and J dropped 7; count of bases not matched to a gene: 2. The CDR3 has 13 residues. Germline CDR1 and CDR2: LGHNA and YSLEER.

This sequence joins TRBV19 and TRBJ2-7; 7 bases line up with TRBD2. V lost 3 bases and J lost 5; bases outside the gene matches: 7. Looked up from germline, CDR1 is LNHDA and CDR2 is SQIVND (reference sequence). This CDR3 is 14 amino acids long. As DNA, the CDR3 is TGTGCCAGTAGTATGGCGGGAGCTACTCACGAGCAGTACTTC. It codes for CASSMAGATHEQYF.

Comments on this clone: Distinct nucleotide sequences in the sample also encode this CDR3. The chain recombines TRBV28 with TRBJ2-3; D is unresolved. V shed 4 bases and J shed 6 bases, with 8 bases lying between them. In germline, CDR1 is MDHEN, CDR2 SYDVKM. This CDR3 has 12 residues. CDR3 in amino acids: CASSSGGDTQYF. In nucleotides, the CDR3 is TGTGCCAGCAGTTCCGGTGGGGATACGCAGTATTTT.

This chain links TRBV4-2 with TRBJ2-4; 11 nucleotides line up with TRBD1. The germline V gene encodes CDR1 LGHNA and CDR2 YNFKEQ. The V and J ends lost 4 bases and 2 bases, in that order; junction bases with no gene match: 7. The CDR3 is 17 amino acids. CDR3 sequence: CASSPEGTGGTKNIQYF. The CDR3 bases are TGTGCCAGCAGCCCCGAAGGGACAGGGGGAACCAAAAACATTCAGTACTTC.

CDR3 protein: CASRDPWQETQYF. CDR3 sequence (DNA): TGTGCCAGCAGGGATCCTTGGCAAGAGACCCAGTACTTC. The chain links TRBV25-1 to TRBJ2-5; no firm D call. Per the germline V gene, CDR1 is MGHDK and CDR2 is SYGVNS. V lost 6 bases to trimming and J lost 2 bases, with 10 bases between them. The length of the CDR3 is 13 residues.

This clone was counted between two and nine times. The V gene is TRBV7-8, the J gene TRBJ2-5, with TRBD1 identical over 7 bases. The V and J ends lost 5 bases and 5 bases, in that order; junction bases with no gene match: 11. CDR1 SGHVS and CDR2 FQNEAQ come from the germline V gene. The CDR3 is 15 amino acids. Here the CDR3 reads CASSLNRGRIETQYF. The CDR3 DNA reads TGTGCCAGCAGCCTTAACAGGGGTCGTATCGAGACCCAGTACTTC.

The CDR3 region has the DNA TGTGCCTGGAGTGGCGGGAGTAGTAATGAGCAGTTCTTC. Residues: CAWSGGSSNEQFF. This chain connects TRBV30 to TRBJ2-1; 7 nucleotides align to TRBD2. CDR1 is GTSNPN, CDR2 SVGIG, per germline (reference sequence). V shed 1 base, J shed 7 bases, and the junction held 4 bases outside the gene matches. The CDR3 is 13 residues long.

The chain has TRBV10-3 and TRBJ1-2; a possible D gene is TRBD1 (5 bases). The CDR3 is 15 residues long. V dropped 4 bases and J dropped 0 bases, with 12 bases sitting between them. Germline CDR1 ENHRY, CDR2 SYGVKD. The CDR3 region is CAISGSGSANYGYTF. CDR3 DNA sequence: TGTGCCATCAGTGGGTCAGGGTCAGCTAACTATGGCTACACCTTC.

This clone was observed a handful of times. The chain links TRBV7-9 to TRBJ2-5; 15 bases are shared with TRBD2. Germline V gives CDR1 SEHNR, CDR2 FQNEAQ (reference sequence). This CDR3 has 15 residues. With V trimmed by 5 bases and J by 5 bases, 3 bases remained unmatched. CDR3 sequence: CASSLGTSGRETQYF. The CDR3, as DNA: TGTGCCAGCAGCCTAGGGACTAGCGGGAGGGAGACCCAGTACTTC.

CDR3 sequence (DNA): TGTGCCACCAGCAGAGATCGGCGGGCGAGCTCCTACAATGAGCAGTTCTTC. Its protein product is CATSRDRRASSYNEQFF. This chain connects TRBV15 to TRBJ2-1; D might be TRBD2 (5 bases). Germline V CDR1 and CDR2: LNHNV, YYDKDF (reference sequence). The CDR3 is 17 amino acids. Trimming removed 0 bases at V and 0 bases at J, with 12 bases between.

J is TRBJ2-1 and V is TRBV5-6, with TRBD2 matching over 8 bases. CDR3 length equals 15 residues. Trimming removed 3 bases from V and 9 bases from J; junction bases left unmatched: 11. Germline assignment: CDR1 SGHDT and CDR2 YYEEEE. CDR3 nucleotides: TGTGCCAGCAGCTCAGGGACTAGATCATTCGGTGAGCAGTTCTTC. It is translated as CASSSGTRSFGEQFF.

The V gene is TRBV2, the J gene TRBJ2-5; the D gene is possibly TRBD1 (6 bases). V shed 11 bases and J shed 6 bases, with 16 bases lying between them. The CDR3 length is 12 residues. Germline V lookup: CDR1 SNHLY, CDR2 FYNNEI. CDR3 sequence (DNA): TGTGCCCTCAGGGGCGAGGGACAGACCCAGTACTTC. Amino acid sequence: CALRGEGQTQYF.

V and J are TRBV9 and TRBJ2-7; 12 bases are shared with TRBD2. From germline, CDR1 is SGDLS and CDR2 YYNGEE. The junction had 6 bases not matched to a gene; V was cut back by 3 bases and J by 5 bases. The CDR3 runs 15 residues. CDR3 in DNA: TGTGCCAGCAGCGAGACTAGCGGGAGTGTCGACGAGCAGTACTTC. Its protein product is CASSETSGSVDEQYF.

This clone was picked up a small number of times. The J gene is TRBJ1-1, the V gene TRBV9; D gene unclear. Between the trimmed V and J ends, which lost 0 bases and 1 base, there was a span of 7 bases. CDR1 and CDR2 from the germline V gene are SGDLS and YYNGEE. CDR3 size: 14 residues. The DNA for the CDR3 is TGTGCCAGCAGCGTAGATTGGGAGAACACTGAAGCTTTCTTT. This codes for CASSVDWENTEAFF.